The rows below give T cell receptor beta chains drawn from one sample of a study of spatial heterogeneity in lung cancer. TCRdb fed the 5' RACE reads into MiXCR, producing one record per CDR3 protein. The sample includes about 100,000 distinct CDR3 sequences, under 4.5% of them seen just once. The source was lung tumor tissue, collected at surgery. These receptors all stem from a male donor with early-stage non-small cell lung cancer. CDR3s include the opening cysteine and the closing phenylalanine or tryptophan. Fields, in order: D gene, J gene, V gene, clone size, CDR3 DNA, CDR3 protein. A D gene is named only where the DNA matches it firmly. The listing skips clone size in some rows; elsewhere it reads once, few, many or a size class.

>TRBD1|TRBJ2-7|TRBV4-1|many
TGCGCCAGCAGCGAAGAAAGCTCACAGGGGGCTGCCTACGAGCAGTACTTC
CASSEESSQGAAYEQYF
>-|TRBJ1-5|TRBV5-1|many
TGCGCCAGCAGCTTGGTCCCAGGGAACAATCAGCCCCAGCATTTT
CASSLVPGNNQPQHF
>-|TRBJ2-1|TRBV15|many
TGTGCCACCAGCAGAGATGGAGGCAATGAGCAGTTCTTC
CATSRDGGNEQFF
>-|TRBJ2-5|TRBV7-2|many
TGTGCCAGCAGCGCAGAATACCAAGAGACCCAGTACTTC
CASSAEYQETQYF
>TRBD1|TRBJ2-7|TRBV20-1|few
TGCAGTGCTAGAGAGATTTCCGACAGGGCTGCGGATACTATCTACGAGCAGTACTTC
CSAREISDRAADTIYEQYF
>TRBD1|TRBJ2-7|TRBV20-1|many
TGCAGTGCTCCGACAGGGGGCCAGTACGAGCAGTACTTC
CSAPTGGQYEQYF
>-|TRBJ2-7|TRBV20-1|many
TGCAGTGCTAGGGGGGACCTACGCGGGTCCTACGAGCAGTACTTC
CSARGDLRGSYEQYF
>TRBD1|TRBJ1-4|TRBV28|few
TGTGCCAGCAGTCCCCTCGACAGGGGCCAAAGTCACGGCGGAAAACTGTTTTTT
CASSPLDRGQSHGGKLFF
>-|TRBJ1-6|TRBV7-2|-
TGTGCCAGCAGCCCAGCCAGGGCCCAAGGGACCCTCCACTTT
CASSPARAQGTLHF
>-|TRBJ2-3|TRBV25-1|many
TGTGCCAGCAGTGCGGGGAGGATCTATCGAGCGGATACGCAGTATTTT
CASSAGRIYRADTQYF
>TRBD2|TRBJ2-3|TRBV6-5|many
TGTGCCAGCAGTTACTCGGTGGGACTAGCACCCGATACGCAGTATTTT
CASSYSVGLAPDTQYF
>-|TRBJ2-1|TRBV7-6|many
TGTGCCAGCAGCTTAAGGGGGATAGGTAGTGAGCAGTTCTTC
CASSLRGIGSEQFF
>-|TRBJ2-1|TRBV28|few
TGTGCCAGCAGTTCCCTCTTCTCCTACAATGAGCAGTTCTTC
CASSSLFSYNEQFF
>-|TRBJ1-1|TRBV20-1|-
TGCAGTGCTAGATCCCGCCGAGACCTGAACACTGAAGCTTTCTTT
CSARSRRDLNTEAFF
>-|TRBJ1-2|TRBV12-3/TRBV12-4|many
TGTGCCAGCAGCCAAGAGAGGGGGGGTAACTATGGCTACACCTTC
CASSQERGGNYGYTF
>-|TRBJ2-5|TRBV2|many
TGTGCCAGCAGTGAGTTGCCACAAGAGACCCAGTACTTC
CASSELPQETQYF
>TRBD2|TRBJ2-5|TRBV20-1|many
TGCAGTGCAAGGGGACTAGCGCAAGAGACCCAGTACTTC
CSARGLAQETQYF
>TRBD2|TRBJ2-5|TRBV7-6|few
TGTGCCAGCAGCTCCGGACTAGCCGAGACCCAGTACTTC
CASSSGLAETQYF
>-|TRBJ1-5|TRBV18|many
TGTGCCAGCTCACCGGGGGGGAATCAGCCCCAGCATTTT
CASSPGGNQPQHF
>-|TRBJ1-3|TRBV12-5|-
TGTGCTAGTGGACAGGGCCACACCATATATTTT
CASGQGHTIYF
>-|TRBJ2-2|TRBV3-1|many
TGTGCCAGCAGCCAAGGAGTCAGCACCGGGGAGCTGTTTTTT
CASSQGVSTGELFF
>-|TRBJ2-3|TRBV6-5|many
TGTGCCAGCAGAAGGACAGAGAGCACAGATACGCAGTATTTT
CASRRTESTDTQYF
>-|TRBJ2-1|TRBV24-1|many
TGTGCCACCAGTGATTGGCGTAGTGGGGATGAGCAGTTCTTC
CATSDWRSGDEQFF
>TRBD1|TRBJ1-4|TRBV5-1|many
TGCGCCAGCAGCCTGGACAGGGGGCAGAATGAAAAACTGTTTTTT
CASSLDRGQNEKLFF
>-|TRBJ2-3|TRBV24-1|many
TGTGCCACCAGTGATTCCAAAAGCGGGCGTACGCAGTATTTT
CATSDSKSGRTQYF
>-|TRBJ2-1|TRBV4-1|many
TGCGCCAGCAGCCAAGATAGTCACGGCGGGAACCCCTACAATGAGCAGTTCTTC
CASSQDSHGGNPYNEQFF
>-|TRBJ1-2|TRBV12-3/TRBV12-4|many
TGTGCCAGCAGCTCATGGGGTGGTAACAGGGATCCTGGCTACACCTTC
CASSSWGGNRDPGYTF
>-|TRBJ2-1|TRBV6-5|many
TGTGCCAGCAGAGACCCACACAGAGGTACTGATGAGCAGTTCTTC
CASRDPHRGTDEQFF
>-|TRBJ2-2|TRBV12-3/TRBV12-4|-
TGTGCCAGCGAAGGGTTGACCGGGGAGCTGTTTTTT
CASEGLTGELFF
>-|TRBJ2-7|TRBV27|many
TGTGCCAGCCGCCCGGGGGCTTTCTCCTACGAGCAGTACTTC
CASRPGAFSYEQYF
>-|TRBJ1-6|TRBV10-3|many
TGTGCCATCAGTGCCGAGGGGCCCCATAATTCACCCCTCCACTTT
CAISAEGPHNSPLHF
>TRBD2|TRBJ2-3|TRBV29-1|-
TGCAGCGTTGAAGATCTAGCGGGGGCGCGGGATACGCAGTATTTT
CSVEDLAGARDTQYF
>-|TRBJ2-5|TRBV7-7|many
TGTGCCAGCAGCTTAGGAGCGAGGAGGGACAACCAAGAGACCCAGTACTTC
CASSLGARRDNQETQYF
>-|TRBJ1-5|TRBV28|many
TGTGCCAGCAGTTTATACGCAGACAATCAGCCCCAGCATTTT
CASSLYADNQPQHF
>-|TRBJ1-5|TRBV5-5|many
TGTGCCAGCAGCTTGACTGTAAATCAGCCCCAGCATTTT
CASSLTVNQPQHF
>-|TRBJ1-5|TRBV20-1|many
TGCAGTGCTAGGGAATATAGCAATCAGCCCCAGCATTTT
CSAREYSNQPQHF